The rows below give T cell receptor beta chains drawn from one sample of a study of cytomegalovirus exposure and HLA in healthy donors. Method: immunoSEQ multiplex PCR; TCRdb's copy keeps in-frame clones and lacks some. The sample totals around 140,000 clones. Sequenced material: PBMCs. These receptors were taken from a woman aged 18-35 years in good health and CMV-seronegative. Each CDR3 is given with its conserved first and last residue. A D gene is named only where the DNA matches it firmly.

D gene	V gene	J gene	CDR3 length	CDR3 DNA	CDR3 protein
-	TRBV5-4	TRBJ2-2	13	TGTGCCAGCAGCTTCGGGAAAACCGGGGAGCTGTTTTTT	CASSFGKTGELFF
-	TRBV2	TRBJ1-1	13	TGTGCCAGCAGTATGGGGGGTTGGACTGAAGCTTTCTTT	CASSMGGWTEAFF
-	TRBV5-1	TRBJ1-4	15	TGCGCCAGCAGCCCGAGTGGCCTGACGGGGGAAAAACTGTTTTTT	CASSPSGLTGEKLFF
-	TRBV14	TRBJ1-1	20	TGTGCCAGCAGCCAAGATCGGAGGCCAGGGGTGATGGTGTGGAACACTGAAGCTTTCTTT	CASSQDRRPGVMVWNTEAFF
TRBD2	TRBV10-3	TRBJ2-7	20	TGTGCCATCAGTGAGCCAGTAGGACTAGCGGGAGGTCGGCGGGAATACGAGCAGTACTTC	CAISEPVGLAGGRREYEQYF
TRBD2	TRBV27	TRBJ2-5	16	TGTGCCAGCAGTTCTATGGGACTAGCGGCACAAGAGACCCAGTACTTC	CASSSMGLAAQETQYF
TRBD1	TRBV28	TRBJ2-3	14	TGTGCCAGCAGTTTTGGGACAGTTCCGGGTACGCAGTATTTT	CASSFGTVPGTQYF
-	TRBV6-1	TRBJ2-2	15	TGTGCCAGCAGTGAATTGGTTGGGAGCACCGGGGAGCTGTTTTTT	CASSELVGSTGELFF
-	TRBV11-2	TRBJ1-1	13	TGTGCCAGCAGCTTTCTCAGGGTGGCTGAAGCTTTCTTT	CASSFLRVAEAFF
TRBD1	TRBV2	TRBJ1-2	14	TGTGCCAGCAGCCTAGACAGGGCCCGGAATGGCTACACCTTC	CASSLDRARNGYTF
-	TRBV4-1	TRBJ1-2	13	TGCGCCAGCAGCCAACCAGGGCGCTATGGCTACACCTTC	CASSQPGRYGYTF
-	TRBV7-8	TRBJ2-1	13	TGTGCCAGCAGCTTCGGTCTAGCGAATGAGCAGTTCTTC	CASSFGLANEQFF
-	TRBV5-7	TRBJ2-2	16	TGTGCCAGCAGCTTGGGACGCGGGAATGGGCCCGGGGAGCTGTTTTTT	CASSLGRGNGPGELFF
-	TRBV18	TRBJ1-3	17	TGTGCCAGCTCACCGATGACATTCCCTACCTCTGGAAACACCATATATTTT	CASSPMTFPTSGNTIYF
TRBD1	TRBV10-1	TRBJ1-1	15	TGCGCCAGCAGTGAGTCGCCCAGGGGGACTACTGAAGCTTTCTTT	CASSESPRGTTEAFF
TRBD2	TRBV27	TRBJ2-5	16	TGTGCCAGCAGTTTATACTCGGGGGGGCAACGAGAGACCCAGTACTTC	CASSLYSGGQRETQYF
-	TRBV6-5	TRBJ1-1	13	TGTGCCAGCAGAGTCAGGGCGGACACTGAAGCTTTCTTT	CASRVRADTEAFF
-	TRBV6-1	TRBJ1-4	15	TGTGCCAGCAGTGAGAATGCAGGGTGGAATGCAAAACTGTTTTTT	CASSENAGWNAKLFF
TRBD1	TRBV13	TRBJ2-7	14	TGTGCCAGCAGCTTCAGACAATCGGACAGGGGGCAGTACTTC	CASSFRQSDRGQYF
TRBD1	TRBV29-1	TRBJ1-2	13	TGCAGCGTTGCACAGGGGGGCGGCTATGGCTACACCTTC	CSVAQGGGYGYTF
-	TRBV18	TRBJ1-2	15	TGTGCCAGCTCACCCTCGACAACCCTGGACTATGGCTACACCTTC	CASSPSTTLDYGYTF
TRBD2	TRBV5-6	TRBJ2-7	15	TGTGCCAGCAGCTTGGGACTAGCGAACCCTTGGGAGCAGTACTTC	CASSLGLANPWEQYF
TRBD1	TRBV5-1	TRBJ1-5	15	TGCGCCAGCAGCTTGGCGGGACAGGGTAATCAGCCCCAGCATTTT	CASSLAGQGNQPQHF
TRBD1	TRBV30	TRBJ1-4	14	TGTGCCTGGAATCCGGGACAGGGAGTTGAAAAACTGTTTTTT	CAWNPGQGVEKLFF
TRBD2	TRBV13	TRBJ2-3	16	TGTGCCAGCAGCCCCGGGGTAGCGGGAGGTACAGATACGCAGTATTTT	CASSPGVAGGTDTQYF
-	TRBV30	TRBJ1-5	15	TGTGCCTGGAGCAAAGGGGTCAATAGCAATCAGCCCCAGCATTTT	CAWSKGVNSNQPQHF
-	TRBV5-1	TRBJ2-5	15	TGCGCCAGCAGCTTGGGCATGACTTACCAAGAGACCCAGTACTTC	CASSLGMTYQETQYF
-	TRBV30	TRBJ2-2	15	TGTGCCTGGAGTCTTCTAGGGGTAGACACCGGGGAGCTGTTTTTT	CAWSLLGVDTGELFF
TRBD2	TRBV9	TRBJ2-1	17	TGTGCCAGCAGCGTAGAAGGACTAGCGGGAGAGGGCAATGAGCAGTTCTTC	CASSVEGLAGEGNEQFF
TRBD1	TRBV27	TRBJ2-2	14	TGTGCCAGCAGTATTAAGACAGGGGTCGGGGAGCTGTTTTTT	CASSIKTGVGELFF
TRBD1	TRBV4-2	TRBJ2-3	16	TGTGCCAGCAGCCTCCAACCGGGACAGGGTAGTGATACGCAGTATTTT	CASSLQPGQGSDTQYF
-	TRBV2	TRBJ2-7	14	TGTGCCAGCACGGCCTCCCCAGGATTTGACGAGCAGTACTTC	CASTASPGFDEQYF
-	TRBV5-4	TRBJ1-3	13	TGTGCCAGCAGCCGGGAGTTTGGAAACACCATATATTTT	CASSREFGNTIYF
-	TRBV9	TRBJ2-3	18	TGTGCCAGCAGCGTAGGCGGGTTTCCAAGCTCGGGCACAGATACGCAGTATTTT	CASSVGGFPSSGTDTQYF
-	TRBV2	TRBJ2-1	14	TGTGCCAGCAGGACAGGCATAACCTACAATGAGCAGTTCTTC	CASRTGITYNEQFF
TRBD1	TRBV2	TRBJ1-1	13	TGTGCCAGCAGACAGGGGGCGGTCACTGAAGCTTTCTTT	CASRQGAVTEAFF
-	TRBV6-1	TRBJ1-1	15	TGTGCCAGCAGTGACGGTGCGGGGATGAACACTGAAGCTTTCTTT	CASSDGAGMNTEAFF
TRBD1	TRBV19	TRBJ2-7	15	TGTGCCAGTAGTGTTACAGGGGGCCCGCCCTACGAGCAGTACTTC	CASSVTGGPPYEQYF
-	TRBV19	TRBJ2-1	15	TGTGCCAGTAGTATTTCAGGGCCAAATTACAATGAGCAGTTCTTC	CASSISGPNYNEQFF
TRBD2	TRBV7-3	TRBJ2-3	16	TGTGCCAGCAGCCTCCGGACTAGCGGGACCACAGATACGCAGTATTTT	CASSLRTSGTTDTQYF
-	TRBV5-3	TRBJ1-1	13	TGTGCCAGAAGCTTGGGGGGAGACACTGAAGCTTTCTTT	CARSLGGDTEAFF
-	TRBV23-1	TRBJ2-3	14	TGCGCCAGCGCCGGGAGAACGGGCACAGATACGCAGTATTTT	CASAGRTGTDTQYF
TRBD1	TRBV5-1	TRBJ1-1	17	TGCGCCAGCAGCCCGGGGGTCCTACAGGGGGTTTGGGCTGAAGCTTTCTTT	CASSPGVLQGVWAEAFF
TRBD2	TRBV7-2	TRBJ2-1	18	TGTGCCAGCAGCTCAACCGTTCATAAGCGGGAGGGCTACAATGAGCAGTTCTTC	CASSSTVHKREGYNEQFF
-	TRBV9	TRBJ2-3	14	TGTGCCAGCAGCGTAGCTGGGCGCCCAGATACGCAGTATTTT	CASSVAGRPDTQYF
TRBD2	TRBV27	TRBJ2-1	15	TGTGCCAGGGCATTAGCGGGAGAAGGCTTGGATGAGCAGTTCTTC	CARALAGEGLDEQFF
TRBD2	TRBV4-2	TRBJ2-1	17	TGTGCCAGCAGCCAAGAGTGGAGCGGGAGCTCCTACAATGAGCAGTTCTTC	CASSQEWSGSSYNEQFF
TRBD2	TRBV5-4	TRBJ2-3	15	TGTGCCAGCAGTCGTCCGGGACTAGCATCGGATACGCAGTATTTT	CASSRPGLASDTQYF
-	TRBV7-2	TRBJ2-3	13	TGTGCCAGCAGCCAGGGATACTACGGAGAGCAGTATTTT	CASSQGYYGEQYF
TRBD1	TRBV14	TRBJ2-1	15	TGTGCCAGCAGCCGTTGGACAGGGCAATACAATGAGCAGTTCTTC	CASSRWTGQYNEQFF
-	TRBV19	TRBJ2-1	14	TGTGCCAGTACGGGGGTGGTCTCCTACAATGAGCAGTTCTTC	CASTGVVSYNEQFF
-	TRBV10-3	TRBJ2-1	14	TGTGCCATCAGTGGGCCGCCAGGGGCCAATGAGCAGTTCTTC	CAISGPPGANEQFF
TRBD1	TRBV7-2	TRBJ2-7	15	TGTGCCAGCAGGTTAAAGGGACAGGGTTACTACGAGCAGTACTTC	CASRLKGQGYYEQYF
TRBD1	TRBV30	TRBJ1-4	14	TGTGCCTGGAGTGCCCGGGACAGTAATGAAAAACTGTTTTTT	CAWSARDSNEKLFF
-	TRBV18	TRBJ1-2	16	TGTGCCAGCTCACCAAGATCTCTGGAGTCGAACTATGGCTACACCTTC	CASSPRSLESNYGYTF